The 25 T cell receptor beta chains in this list originate from one sample, sequenced in a study of T cell changes during pregnancy in multiple sclerosis. The data were produced by immunoSEQ multiplex PCR, yet TCRdb's version contains in-frame clones alone and is incomplete. This table holds approximately 40,000 clones, approximately 92% found once. The sample comprised peripheral blood. The receptors come from a female donor with multiple sclerosis, enrolled in a pregnancy study.

This rearrangement joins TRBV9 to TRBJ2-1; 9 bases are a match to TRBD2. With 4 bases clipped from V and 7 bases from J, the junction kept 9 bases outside the gene matches. CDR1 SGDLS and CDR2 YYNGEE come from the germline V gene. The CDR3 spans 15 residues. CDR3 nucleotide sequence: TGTGCCAGCAGCCCATCCGGGACTAGCTTAAATGAGCAGTTCTTC. Its protein product is CASSPSGTSLNEQFF.

The chain has TRBV5-1 and TRBJ2-3, with a possible D match to TRBD2 (6 bases). V was cut by 0 bases and J by 4 bases, with 15 bases left in between. The CDR3 consists of 16 residues. Germline V gene sequence: CDR1 SGHRS, CDR2 YFSETQ. The CDR3 loop is CASSLAGGAPPDTQYF. The CDR3, as DNA: TGCGCCAGCAGCTTGGCCGGAGGGGCCCCCCCAGATACGCAGTATTTT.

The V call is TRBV4-1, the J call TRBJ1-1; 8 bases agree with TRBD1. The V gene end was trimmed by 2 bases and the J gene end by 5 bases; junction bases not matched to a gene: 4. Germline loops: CDR1 MGHRA, CDR2 YSYEKL. The CDR3 sequence is 14 residues long. CDR3: CASSQQGARTEAFF. For the CDR3, the DNA is TGCGCCAGCAGCCAACAGGGGGCGAGGACTGAAGCTTTCTTT.

This clone was detected only once. The V and J genes are TRBV19 and TRBJ2-7; TRBD1 or TRBD2 may be the D gene (5 bases each). The CDR3 runs to 13 residues. CDR1 is LNHDA, CDR2 SQIVND, per germline (reference sequence). V lost 5 bases and J 3 bases, leaving 11 bases between the germline ends. CDR3 sequence (DNA): TGTGCCAGTAGTGTTCCGGGGCGCTACGAGCAGTACTTC. Its protein product is CASSVPGRYEQYF.

For the CDR3, the DNA is TGCGCCAGCAGCTTGGCATTAGCGGGAGTCAATGAGCAGTTCTTC. It yields the protein CASSLALAGVNEQFF. This chain uses TRBV5-1 with TRBJ2-1, with TRBD2 matching over 9 bases. The CDR3 has 15 amino acids. The trim removed 0 bases at V and 6 bases at J, leaving 4 bases unmatched. CDR1 and CDR2 from the germline V gene are SGHRS and YFSETQ.

Only one count was recorded for this clone. This chain joins TRBV7-8 and TRBJ2-4; 11 bases match TRBD1. The junction had 18 bases not matched to a gene; V was cut back by 5 bases and J by 3 bases. This CDR3 region has 20 residues. Germline CDR1 is SGHVS and CDR2 is FQNEAQ. The CDR3 nucleotides are TGTGCCAGCAGCCTCCTTCCGGGACAGGGGGGAAGTGGGGTCAAAAACATTCAGTACTTC. Residues: CASSLLPGQGGSGVKNIQYF.

The sample holds a few counts of this clone. The chain uses TRBV5-4 and TRBJ2-5; TRBD1 aligns across 9 bases. Germline-derived CDR1 and CDR2 are SGHNT and YYREEE (reference sequence). The CDR3 is 12 amino acids. J was trimmed by 4 bases and V by 6 bases; bases with no gene match: 1. CDR3 amino acids: CASTDRGETQYF. CDR3 DNA sequence: TGTGCCAGCACGGACAGGGGAGAGACCCAGTACTTC.

This sequence joins TRBV11-1 and TRBJ2-3; 13 bases are a match to TRBD2. After removal of 6 bases from V and 5 bases from J, the junction contained 14 bases not matched to a gene. The CDR3 spans 18 residues. Germline-derived CDR1 and CDR2 are SGHAT and FQDESV (reference sequence). The CDR3 DNA reads as TGTGCCAGCAGTTACCGGTCCCCAGGACTAGCGGGAGTAGATACGCAGTATTTT. It encodes CASSYRSPGLAGVDTQYF.

This chain uses TRBV10-2 with TRBJ1-1, with a weak D call TRBD1 (5 bases). CDR3 size: 14 residues. The V end lost 3 bases, the J end lost 9 bases, and 17 bases lay between the germline ends. Germline V CDR1 and CDR2: WSHSY, SAAADI. Here the CDR3 reads CASSETFRQGKAFF. DNA of the CDR3: TGCGCCAGCAGTGAAACCTTTAGGCAGGGAAAAGCTTTCTTT.

This chain connects TRBV7-8 to TRBJ2-7; 11 bases fit TRBD2. CDR3 length: 15 residues. With 4 bases clipped from V and 7 bases from J, the junction kept 9 bases outside the gene matches. Germline lookup yields CDR1 SGHVS and CDR2 FQNEAQ. The CDR3 loop reads CASSSLAGGTEEQYF. CDR3 coding DNA: TGTGCCAGCAGCTCGTTAGCGGGAGGGACGGAAGAGCAGTACTTC.

The CDR3 loop reads CASSLRSEHVGKYTGELFF. The CDR3 DNA reads as TGTGCCAGCAGCTTAAGGTCCGAACATGTGGGGAAGTACACCGGGGAGCTGTTTTTT. The V call is TRBV7-2, the J call TRBJ2-2; D unclear. The CDR3 runs 19 residues. V shed 2 bases and J shed 3 bases, with 22 bases lying between them. Germline V gene lookup returns CDR1 SGHTA and CDR2 FQGNSA.

This CDR3 is CASRLTGGSGIQYF. The CDR3 nucleotides read TGTGCCAGTAGGTTGACAGGGGGCAGCGGCATTCAGTACTTC. This chain links TRBV27 with TRBJ2-4, with TRBD1 matching over 10 bases. The J segment lost 9 bases and the V segment lost 9 bases, leaving 11 bases of the junction unmatched. Germline V lookup: CDR1 MNHEY, CDR2 SMNVEV (reference sequence). This CDR3 is 14 amino acids long.

The chain couples TRBV2 to TRBJ2-6; a weak D match, TRBD1 (6 bases). The CDR3 covers 15 residues. Per germline, CDR1 SNHLY and CDR2 FYNNEI. The V and J ends lost 8 bases and 0 bases respectively, with 11 bases between them. The CDR3 DNA reads TGTGCCAGCGCGGACAGAGTCTCTGGGGCCAACGTCCTGACTTTC. Protein product: CASADRVSGANVLTF.

The chain joins TRBV7-9 to TRBJ2-7, with TRBD2 matching 7 bases. Per the germline V gene, CDR1 is SEHNR and CDR2 is FQNEAQ (reference sequence). The CDR3 totals 15 residues. Trimming cost V 5 bases and J 4 bases; bases outside gene matches: 11. CDR3 in DNA: TGTGCCAGCAGCATTCCAAGCGGGATTTCTTACGAGCAGTACTTC. Translated, it gives CASSIPSGISYEQYF.

Here the CDR3 DNA reads TGTGCCAGCAGCCAAGATCCTGGGACCAGCACAGATACGCAGTATTTT. This codes for CASSQDPGTSTDTQYF. The genes are TRBV14 and TRBJ2-3; D may correspond to TRBD1 or TRBD2 (5 bases each). The CDR3 length is 16 residues. The germline V gene has CDR1 SGHDN and CDR2 FVKESK. V gave up 0 bases and J gave up 0 bases, with 10 bases separating them.

The CDR3 loop is CASSTRGGNQETQYF. CDR3 sequence (DNA): TGTGCCAGCAGTACTCGGGGGGGGAACCAAGAGACCCAGTACTTC. The rearrangement links TRBV25-1 to TRBJ2-5, with 8 bases lining up with TRBD2. The V and J ends lost 5 bases and 0 bases, in that order; junction bases with no gene match: 5. The CDR3 consists of 15 residues. Looked up from germline, CDR1 is MGHDK and CDR2 is SYGVNS. The complete variable domain, with remaining parts taken from reference TRBV25-1 and TRBJ2-5, reads EADIYQTPRYLVIGTGKKITLECSQTMGHDKMYWYQQDPGMELHLIHYSYGVNSTEKGDLSSESTVSRIRTEHFPLTLESARPSHTSQYLCASSTRGGNQETQYFGPGTRLLVL.

There are a few counts of this clone. The chain is built from TRBV30 and TRBJ1-3; 9 bases match TRBD1. Germline assignment: CDR1 GTSNPN and CDR2 SVGIG (reference sequence). The CDR3 length is 16 residues. After removal of 0 bases from V and 4 bases from J, the junction contained 7 bases not matched to a gene. This CDR3 reads CAWSVLQGALGNTIYF. In DNA, the CDR3 is TGTGCCTGGAGTGTACTACAGGGGGCCTTGGGAAACACCATATATTTT.

This chain links TRBV6-1 with TRBJ2-2; tentatively, D is TRBD1 (6 bases). Germline CDR1 MNHNS, CDR2 SASEGT. With 4 bases removed from V and 5 bases from J, the gap between germline ends came to 8 bases. The CDR3 length is 13 residues. CDR3 protein: CASSGQETGELFF. DNA of the CDR3: TGTGCCAGCAGTGGACAGGAAACCGGGGAGCTGTTTTTT.

CDR3: CASKGQALGRAFF. CDR3 nucleotides: TGTGCCAGCAAAGGACAGGCTCTTGGGAGAGCTTTCTTT. The chain recombines TRBV6-5 with TRBJ1-1; 7 positions agree with TRBD1. The V and J ends lost 7 bases and 10 bases, in that order; junction bases with no gene match: 12. This CDR3 contains 13 residues. CDR1 MNHEY and CDR2 SVGAGI come from the germline V gene.

In DNA, the CDR3 is TGCGCCAGCAGCTTGGTAGTGGGGGCAAACACTGAAGCTTTCTTT. As protein: CASSLVVGANTEAFF. This chain uses TRBV5-1 with TRBJ1-1, with D perhaps TRBD1 (6 bases). Germline V lookup: CDR1 SGHRS, CDR2 YFSETQ. The CDR3 has 15 residues. Trimming took off 0 bases at V and 2 bases at J, with 11 bases between the two ends.

The chain uses TRBV10-2 and TRBJ2-7; D is ambiguous. Between the trimmed V and J ends, which lost 6 bases and 2 bases, there was a span of 11 bases. Germline V lookup: CDR1 WSHSY, CDR2 SAAADI. This CDR3 region has 13 residues. For the CDR3, the DNA is TGCGCCAGCAGCGCCGGGCCTACCTACGAGCAGTACTTC. It codes for CASSAGPTYEQYF.

The V call is TRBV29-1, the J call TRBJ2-5; TRBD2 is a possible D gene (6 bases). From germline, CDR1 is SQVTM and CDR2 ANQGSEA. V lost 1 base and J 2 bases, leaving 8 bases between the germline ends. CDR3 length equals 13 residues. CDR3 DNA sequence: TGCAGCGTTGAAGGGGGGGAACAAGAGACCCAGTACTTC. Protein: CSVEGGEQETQYF.

The chain combines TRBV11-2 with TRBJ2-7, with a tentative D call TRBD2 (5 bases). Trimming stripped 3 bases from V and 0 bases from J, with 18 bases between. Germline CDR1 SGHAT, CDR2 FQNNGV. The CDR3 runs 17 residues. The CDR3 region is CASSFLIGVRHSYEQYF. Here the CDR3 DNA reads TGTGCCAGCAGCTTCCTCATCGGGGTTCGCCACTCCTACGAGCAGTACTTC.

The chain recombines TRBV5-1 with TRBJ2-1; TRBD2 agrees at 8 bases. The CDR3 runs 15 residues. Germline trimming cut 4 bases from V and 8 bases from J; bases unmatched to any gene: 11. CDR1 is SGHRS and CDR2 is YFSETQ in the germline V gene. For the CDR3, the DNA is TGCGCCAGCAGCATCCCGGTGGCGGGAGGTTATGAGCAGTTCTTC. As protein: CASSIPVAGGYEQFF. Together with reference TRBV5-1 and TRBJ2-1, the CDR3 gives the full variable domain: KAGVTQTPRYLIKTRGQQVTLSCSPISGHRSVSWYQQTPGQGLQFLFEYFSETQRNKGNFPGRFSGRQFSNSRSEMNVSTLELGDSALYLCASSIPVAGGYEQFFGPGTRLTVL.

This rearrangement joins TRBV25-1 to TRBJ2-1; a possible D gene is TRBD2 (5 bases). Germline CDR1 and CDR2: MGHDK and SYGVNS. V was trimmed by 6 bases and J by 10 bases, leaving 7 bases between them. The CDR3 consists of 10 residues. The CDR3 is CASSRGEQFF. The CDR3 nucleotides read TGTGCCAGCAGCCGCGGGGAGCAGTTCTTC.